This T cell receptor beta chain came from a study of blood T cell repertoires in COVID-19. Looking at the study overall: The samples span acute and convalescent COVID-19 from the United States, Italy and Spain.

V lost 4 bases and J lost 5; bases outside the gene matches: 3. The CDR3 totals 13 residues. Germline CDR1 LGHDT, CDR2 YNNKEL (reference sequence). Original processing notes: Reference gene primers were amplified, and this amplification served to estimate nucleated cell counts. TCRdb's table, derived via immunoSEQ multiplex PCR, lists solely in-frame clones and lacks some. The D gene and trimming were derived from the DNA, and the V and J assignments and clone size from that table. Of over 200,000 clones listed, roughly nine tenths are singletons. Cohorts were determined from participant-reported clinical history.

Sequences were obtained from PBMCs or T cells enriched from blood (not recorded which). The TCR was taken from a human donor in a cohort exposed to, infected with or recovered from COVID-19 (not recorded which). The donor label of this sample is uncertain. The chain is built from TRBV3-1 (or the pseudogene TRBV3-2) and TRBJ2-3; 7 bases are shared with TRBD2. CDR3 sequence (DNA): TGTGCCAGCAGCCCGGGGGGTATAGATACGCAGTATTTT. Encoded protein: CASSPGGIDTQYF.